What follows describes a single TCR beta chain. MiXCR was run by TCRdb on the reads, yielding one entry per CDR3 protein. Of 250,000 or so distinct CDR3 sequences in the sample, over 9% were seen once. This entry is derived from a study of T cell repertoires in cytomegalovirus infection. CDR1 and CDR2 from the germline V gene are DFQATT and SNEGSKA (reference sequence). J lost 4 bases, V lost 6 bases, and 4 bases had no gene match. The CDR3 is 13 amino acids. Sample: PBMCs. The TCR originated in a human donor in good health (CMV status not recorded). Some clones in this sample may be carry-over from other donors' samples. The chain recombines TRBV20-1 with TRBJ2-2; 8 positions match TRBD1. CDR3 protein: CSASDRVTGELFF. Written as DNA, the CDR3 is TGCAGTGCATCGGACAGGGTCACCGGGGAGCTGTTTTTT.